The 16 T cell receptor beta chains below all came from one sample that was sequenced in a study of T cell responses to AZD1222 COVID-19 vaccine (dated by TCRdb to the early 2020s). Taken with the paper, the label for time point translates to: baseline before first vaccination. Library construction relied on the immunoSEQ multiplex PCR assay. TCRdb took this table from immuneACCESS and kept in-frame rearrangements with V and J called. Such tables lack part of the clones; where checked against another copy, unresolved V genes explain under half of the gap, and the rest is unexplained. The sample table holds about 140,000 clones, of which 84% were seen once. The top ten clones comprise roughly 3.9% of the sample. The sequenced sample was peripheral blood, obtained on day 0 of AZD1222 vaccination. The receptor source for this set is an adult in good health.

The J gene is TRBJ1-5, the V gene TRBV7-9; possibly TRBD1 for D (6 bases). CDR1 and CDR2 from the germline V gene are SEHNR and FQNEAQ (reference sequence). The CDR3 sequence is 14 residues long. Trimming stripped 5 bases from V and 3 bases from J, with 11 bases between. For the CDR3, the DNA is TGTGCCAGCAGCGGGGGGGCCGACAATCAGCCCCAGCATTTT. Translating gives CASSGGADNQPQHF.

The rearrangement links TRBV3-1 (or the pseudogene TRBV3-2) to TRBJ1-2; no clear D gene. CDR3 length: 14 residues. Germline assignment: CDR1 LGHDT and CDR2 YNNKEL (reference sequence). The V end was cut by 3 bases, the J end by 3 bases, with 11 bases between. In DNA, the CDR3 is TGTGCCAGCAGCCACCTCGGACGGGACTATGGCTACACCTTC. It is translated as CASSHLGRDYGYTF.

The count of this clone is one. The rearrangement uses TRBV5-1 and TRBJ2-3, with a weak D call TRBD1 (6 bases). V lost 1 base and J lost 3, with 12 bases in between. Germline CDR1 reads SGHRS; CDR2 reads YFSETQ. This CDR3 is 15 amino acids long. The CDR3 coding sequence is TGCGCCAGCAGCTTGTCAGGGGTCGATACAGATACGCAGTATTTT. This encodes CASSLSGVDTDTQYF. The entire variable domain, with the rest obtained from reference TRBV5-1 and TRBJ2-3, is as follows: KAGVTQTPRYLIKTRGQQVTLSCSPISGHRSVSWYQQTPGQGLQFLFEYFSETQRNKGNFPGRFSGRQFSNSRSEMNVSTLELGDSALYLCASSLSGVDTDTQYFGPGTRLTVL.

The rearrangement joins TRBV7-2 to TRBJ1-2; D remains unclear. CDR3 length: 12 amino acids. Trimming took off 2 bases at V and 4 bases at J, with 5 bases between the two ends. Germline loops: CDR1 SGHTA, CDR2 FQGNSA. CDR3 sequence (DNA): TGTGCCAGCAGCTTAATAAGCTATGGCTACACCTTC. Protein sequence: CASSLISYGYTF.

This sequence joins TRBV2 and TRBJ2-2; D may be TRBD2 (5 bases). CDR1 SNHLY and CDR2 FYNNEI come from the germline V gene. V lost 7 bases and J lost 2, with 14 bases in between. This CDR3 is built from 15 residues. CDR3 coding DNA: TGTGCCAGCAATGGTGAGGGCAGCAACACCGGGGAGCTGTTTTTT. Translation: CASNGEGSNTGELFF.

This chain links TRBV5-1 with TRBJ1-5; no reliable D call. This CDR3 has 15 residues. The germline V and J ends were trimmed by 0 bases and 2 bases, with 9 bases remaining between them. Germline V lookup: CDR1 SGHRS, CDR2 YFSETQ. This CDR3 reads CASSLGGLGNQPQHF. CDR3 coding DNA: TGCGCCAGCAGCTTGGGAGGGCTCGGCAATCAGCCCCAGCATTTT.

This clone was seen only once. The rearrangement links TRBV7-8 to TRBJ2-2; 14 bases match TRBD2. Germline trimming cut 6 bases from V and 4 bases from J; bases unmatched to any gene: 10. Per the germline V gene, CDR1 is SGHVS and CDR2 is FQNEAQ. This CDR3 is 18 amino acids long. The CDR3 DNA is TGTGCCAGCAGGGATCGGACTAGCGGGGGGATTACCACCGGGGAGCTGTTTTTT. This codes for CASRDRTSGGITTGELFF. The entire variable domain, with the rest obtained from reference TRBV7-8 and TRBJ2-2, is as follows: GAGVSQSPRYKVAKRGQDVALRCDPISGHVSLFWYQQALGQGPEFLTYFQNEAQLDKSGLPSDRFFAERPEGSVSTLKIQRTQQEDSAVYLCASRDRTSGGITTGELFFGEGSRLTVL.

The V gene is TRBV7-8, the J gene TRBJ1-2, with 8 bases aligning to TRBD1. V was clipped by 0 bases and J by 8 bases; unmatched bases: 14. In germline, CDR1 is SGHVS, CDR2 FQNEAQ. The CDR3 covers 17 residues. CDR3 amino acids: CASSLADGPTGGLGYTF. CDR3 bases: TGTGCCAGCAGCTTAGCGGACGGTCCAACAGGGGGATTAGGCTACACCTTC.

The V and J genes are TRBV7-9 and TRBJ1-2; a possible D gene is TRBD1 (5 bases). Per germline, CDR1 SEHNR and CDR2 FQNEAQ (reference sequence). The ends were cut back, 1 base at V and 7 bases at J, with 16 bases in the middle. The CDR3 is 15 residues long. CDR3 region: CASSLGRAYRGGYTF. As DNA, the CDR3 is TGTGCCAGCAGCTTAGGCAGGGCCTATCGAGGTGGCTACACCTTC. Combining the CDR3 with reference TRBV7-9 and TRBJ1-2 gives the whole variable domain DTGVSQNPRHKITKRGQNVTFRCDPISEHNRLYWYRQTLGQGPEFLTYFQNEAQLEKSRLLSDRFSAERPKGSFSTLEIQRTEQGDSAMYLCASSLGRAYRGGYTFGSGTRLTVV.

CDR3 nucleotides: TGTGCCAGTAGTATTCCCGGCAGCAATCAGCCCCAGCATTTT. It yields the protein CASSIPGSNQPQHF. The chain uses TRBV19 and TRBJ1-5; D is unclear. Trimming stripped 3 bases from V and 1 base from J, with 7 bases between. Per the germline V gene, CDR1 is LNHDA and CDR2 is SQIVND (reference sequence). The CDR3 covers 14 residues.

The rearrangement uses TRBV28 and TRBJ1-2, with TRBD1 matching over 9 bases. This CDR3 contains 15 residues. V shed 5 bases and J 8 bases; nucleotides not matched to a gene: 12. Germline V gene lookup returns CDR1 MDHEN and CDR2 SYDVKM. CDR3: CASSLPYRTGDGYTF. The CDR3 nucleotides read TGTGCCAGCAGTCTCCCGTATCGGACAGGGGACGGCTACACCTTC.

The chain uses TRBV6-5 and TRBJ2-7; 8 nucleotides align to TRBD1. Per the germline V gene, CDR1 is MNHEY and CDR2 is SVGAGI. The J segment lost 1 base and the V segment lost 7 bases, leaving 6 bases of the junction unmatched. CDR3 length equals 14 residues. The CDR3 bases are TGTGCCAGCAATCCGGACAGGGCTTCCTACGAGCAGTACTTC. This sequence encodes CASNPDRASYEQYF.

This sequence joins TRBV5-4 and TRBJ2-4; 7 positions agree with TRBD1. V trimming: 1 base; J trimming: 1 base; junction bases outside the gene matches: 5. There are 16 residues in the CDR3. Germline-derived CDR1 and CDR2 are SGHNT and YYREEE (reference sequence). The CDR3 bases are TGTGCCAGCAGCTTGAAGGGGGCAGTCGCCAAAAACATTCAGTACTTC. It yields the protein CASSLKGAVAKNIQYF. The whole variable domain, remainder taken from reference TRBV5-4 and TRBJ2-4, is ETGVTQSPTHLIKTRGQQVTLRCSSQSGHNTVSWYQQALGQGPQFIFQYYREEENGRGNFPPRFSGLQFPNYSSELNVNALELDDSALYLCASSLKGAVAKNIQYFGAGTRLSVL.

The rearrangement joins TRBV5-1 to TRBJ1-4; D is undetermined. This CDR3 has 15 residues. V lost 0 bases and J 3 bases, leaving 9 bases between the germline ends. Germline V gives CDR1 SGHRS, CDR2 YFSETQ. The CDR3 nucleotides read TGCGCCAGCAGCTTGGAAGGCAGATCTAATGAAAAACTGTTTTTT. As protein: CASSLEGRSNEKLFF.

The gene calls are TRBV3-1 (or the pseudogene TRBV3-2) and TRBJ2-1; no clear D. V was shortened by 0 bases and J by 9 bases, with 15 bases between the two germline ends. The germline V gene encodes CDR1 LGHDT and CDR2 YNNKEL (reference sequence). The CDR3 spans 15 residues. The CDR3 reads CASSQEARVRGEQFF. CDR3 coding DNA: TGTGCCAGCAGCCAAGAGGCCAGAGTCCGTGGTGAGCAGTTCTTC.

This chain joins TRBV14 and TRBJ2-2; D is unclear. Trimming stripped 1 base from V and 2 bases from J, with 5 bases between. The CDR3 consists of 14 residues. Germline-derived CDR1 and CDR2 are SGHDN and FVKESK. The CDR3 DNA reads as TGTGCCAGCAGCCAAGGGGTCAACACCGGGGAGCTGTTTTTT. It yields the protein CASSQGVNTGELFF.